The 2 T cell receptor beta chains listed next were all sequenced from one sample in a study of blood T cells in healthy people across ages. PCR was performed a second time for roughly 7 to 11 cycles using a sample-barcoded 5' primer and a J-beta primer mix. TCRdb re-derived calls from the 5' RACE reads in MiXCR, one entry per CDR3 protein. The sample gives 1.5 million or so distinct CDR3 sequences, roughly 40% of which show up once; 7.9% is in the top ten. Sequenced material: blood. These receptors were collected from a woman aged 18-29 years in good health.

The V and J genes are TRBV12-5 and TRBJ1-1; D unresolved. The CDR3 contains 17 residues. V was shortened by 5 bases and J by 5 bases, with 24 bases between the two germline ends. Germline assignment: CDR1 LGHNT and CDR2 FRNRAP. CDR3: CASGLSVRVLIGTEAFF. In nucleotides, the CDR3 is TGTGCTAGTGGTCTCTCAGTAAGGGTTTTAATCGGTACTGAAGCTTTCTTT.

The CDR3 DNA is TGTGCCACCAGCAGAGGGGTGGACTCTTATGGGGATCAGCCCCAGCATTTT. Its protein is CATSRGVDSYGDQPQHF. V gene TRBV15 combines with J gene TRBJ1-5; D call uncertain. The CDR3 length is 17 residues. Germline V gene sequence: CDR1 LNHNV, CDR2 YYDKDF (reference sequence). V lost 1 base to trimming and J lost 5 bases, with 18 bases between them. The variable domain in full, completed from reference TRBV15 and TRBJ1-5, reads DAMVIQNPRYQVTQFGKPVTLSCSQTLNHNVMYWYQQKSSQAPKLLFHYYDKDFNNEADTPDNFQSRRPNTSFCFLDIRSPGLGDTAMYLCATSRGVDSYGDQPQHFGDGTRLSIL.